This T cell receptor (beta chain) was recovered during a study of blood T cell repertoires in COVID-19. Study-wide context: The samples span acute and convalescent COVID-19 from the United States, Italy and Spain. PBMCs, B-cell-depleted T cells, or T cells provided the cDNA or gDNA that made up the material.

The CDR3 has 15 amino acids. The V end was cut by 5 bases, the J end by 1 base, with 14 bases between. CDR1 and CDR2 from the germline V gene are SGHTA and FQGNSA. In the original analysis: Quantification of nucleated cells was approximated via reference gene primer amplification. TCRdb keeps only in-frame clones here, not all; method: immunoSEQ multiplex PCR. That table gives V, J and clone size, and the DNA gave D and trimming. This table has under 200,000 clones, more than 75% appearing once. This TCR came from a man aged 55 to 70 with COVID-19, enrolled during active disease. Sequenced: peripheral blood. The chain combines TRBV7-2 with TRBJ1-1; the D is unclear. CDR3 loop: CASSRRAGENTEAFF. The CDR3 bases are TGTGCCAGCAGCCGGAGGGCGGGCGAGAACACTGAAGCTTTCTTT.